This TCR beta chain was profiled in a study of blood T cell repertoires in COVID-19. In the study overall: Italy, Spain and the United States were the sources of the convalescent and acute COVID-19 samples. The analysed material was cDNA or gDNA that came from T cells, B-cell-depleted T cells, or PBMCs.

This CDR3 has 16 residues. Source study methods: Amplification with reference gene primers provided the estimates of nucleated cell counts. Libraries were prepared by immunoSEQ multiplex PCR; TCRdb keeps only in-frame clonotypes and omits some of them. That table furnishes V, J and clone size, whereas the DNA furnished D and trimming. The table has a few hundred thousand clones, approximately 86% seen once; the top ten hold about an eighth. Recruited during active infection, patients (from Seattle) were subsequently followed longitudinally. Sequencing was carried out using peripheral blood. The genes are TRBV1 and TRBJ1-2; the table assigns TRBD1, which was not confirmed against the DNA. TRBV1 is an annotated pseudogene. The receptor was derived from a woman in her seventies with COVID-19, enrolled during active disease. The CDR3 nucleotides are TGCACCAGCAGCCAATTTAAGGACAGGGGAAACTATGGCTACACCTTC. It codes for CTSSQFKDRGNYGYTF.